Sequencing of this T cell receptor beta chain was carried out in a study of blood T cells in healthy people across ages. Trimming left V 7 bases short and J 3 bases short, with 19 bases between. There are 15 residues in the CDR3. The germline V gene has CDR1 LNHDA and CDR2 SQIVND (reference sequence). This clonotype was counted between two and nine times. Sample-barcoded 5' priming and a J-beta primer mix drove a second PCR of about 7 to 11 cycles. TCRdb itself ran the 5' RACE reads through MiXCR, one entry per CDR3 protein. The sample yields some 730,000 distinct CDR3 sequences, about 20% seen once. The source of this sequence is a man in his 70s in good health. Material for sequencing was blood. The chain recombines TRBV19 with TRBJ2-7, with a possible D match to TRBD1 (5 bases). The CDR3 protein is CASTSQRQGNYEQYF. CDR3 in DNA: TGTGCCAGTACCTCCCAAAGGCAGGGCAACTACGAGCAGTACTTC.